The rows below give T cell receptor beta chains drawn from one sample of a study of T cells after yellow fever vaccination. Via MiXCR, TCRdb re-called the 5' RACE reads, giving one row per CDR3 protein. The table records about 130,000 distinct CDR3 sequences, 6.5% to 8% of them present only once. Sequencing used CD4+ T cells sorted from PBMCs, obtained 10 to 11 days after the first yellow fever vaccination. The receptors here all came from a man aged 18-30 years who received the YFV17D yellow fever vaccine. Each CDR3 is given with its conserved first and last residue. A D gene is named only where the DNA matches it firmly. Size is stated for part of the rows, as once, few or many counts, or as a class when the clone is expanded.

d_call	clone_size	v_call	j_call	cdr3_nt	cdr3_aa
TRBD1	many	TRBV28	TRBJ1-5	TGTGCCAGCAGTCCAACCGGGACAGGGCCAAATCGACCCCAGCATTTT	CASSPTGTGPNRPQHF
TRBD1	many	TRBV7-2	TRBJ2-7	TGTGCCAGCAGCTACAGAACAGGGGGCGGTTTTAACTACGAGCAGTACTTC	CASSYRTGGGFNYEQYF
TRBD1	many	TRBV7-2	TRBJ2-2	TGTGCCAGCAGCCCAAGGACAGGGGCCGGGGAGCTGTTTTTT	CASSPRTGAGELFF
TRBD1	many	TRBV2	TRBJ2-5	TGTGCCAGCAGTGAATGGGACAGGGGACAGACCCAGTACTTC	CASSEWDRGQTQYF
TRBD2	-	TRBV5-1	TRBJ2-1	TGCGCCAGCAGCTTGGCGGTACTAGCGGGGGCCGCAGGAGATGAGCAGTTCTTC	CASSLAVLAGAAGDEQFF
TRBD1	many	TRBV7-2	TRBJ1-2	TGTGCCAGCAGCTTATTTCTGGGACAGTCCGGCTATGGCTACACCTTC	CASSLFLGQSGYGYTF
-	many	TRBV5-1	TRBJ1-4	TGCGCCAGCAGCTTGAAAGGAGGGGAACGGGAAAAACTGTTTTTT	CASSLKGGEREKLFF
-	few	TRBV4-3	TRBJ1-2	TGCGCCAGCAGCCAAGGTACTATCACCGTCGGCTATGGCTACACCTTC	CASSQGTITVGYGYTF
-	many	TRBV7-2	TRBJ2-3	TGTGCCAGCAGCTTATCGGGGGCGGGTACGCAGTATTTT	CASSLSGAGTQYF
TRBD2	many	TRBV10-3	TRBJ2-3	TGTGCCATCAGTGTCGGACTAGCGGGGAGCACAGATACGCAGTATTTT	CAISVGLAGSTDTQYF
-	many	TRBV29-1	TRBJ2-2	TGCACTCTGGGGGGGGGCCGGAACGGGGAGCTGTTTTTT	CTLGGGRNGELFF
TRBD2	many	TRBV9	TRBJ2-5	TGTGCCAGCAGCGCAGGGGATAGCGGGGCAGAGACCCAGTACTTC	CASSAGDSGAETQYF
TRBD1	many	TRBV7-3	TRBJ1-2	TGTGCCAGCAGCTCGAATCAGGGGGTCTATGGCTACACCTTC	CASSSNQGVYGYTF
-	many	TRBV7-2	TRBJ2-7	TGTGCCAGCAGCTTAGAGTTCCAAACGGGACCCTCGAACTTC	CASSLEFQTGPSNF
TRBD2	many	TRBV12-3/TRBV12-4	TRBJ2-3	TGTGCCAGCAGTTTAAGCGGGGGGGCTGTAGATACGCAGTATTTT	CASSLSGGAVDTQYF
TRBD1	many	TRBV27	TRBJ1-6	TGTGCCAGCAGTCTCAAGGGGGCCTACTCCTATAATTCACCCCTCCACTTT	CASSLKGAYSYNSPLHF
-	many	TRBV11-2	TRBJ1-1	TGTGCCAGCAGCTTAAGCGAGGGCACTGAAGCTTTCTTT	CASSLSEGTEAFF
TRBD1	many	TRBV5-1	TRBJ1-4	TGTTTAGCGTTCCGGGACAGGAGGGTGAGCGATGAAAAACTGTTTTTT	CLAFRDRRVSDEKLFF
-	few	TRBV19	TRBJ1-1	TGTGCCAGTAGTATAGATCCGGACGGGGAGGGAGCTTTCTTT	CASSIDPDGEGAFF
-	-	TRBV19	TRBJ2-5	TGTGCCAGTAGTATGGGGCAGGGAGCTCAAGAGACCCAGTACTTC	CASSMGQGAQETQYF
-	many	TRBV6-5	TRBJ2-3	TGTGCCAGCAGTTACTCGTCCCAGCGGGGCACAGATACGCAGTATTTT	CASSYSSQRGTDTQYF
-	-	TRBV30	TRBJ2-3	TGTGCCGGACAATTCACAGATACGCAGTATTTT	CAGQFTDTQYF